This TCR beta chain came from a study of breast tumors, draining lymph nodes, adjacent tissues. Germline values: CDR1 SEHNR, CDR2 FQNEAQ (reference sequence). The CDR3 is 16 residues long. V was clipped by 6 bases and J by 4 bases; unmatched bases: 9. Findings of the study overall: Tumor and nontumor repertoires were significantly more similar in luminal-like than in basal-like breast cancer. Tumor TCR diversity was below lymph nodes but above nontumor tissue. Data only fit, rather than demonstrated, lymph node origin of most tumor T cells.

Samples came from axillary lymph nodes draining the breast cancer. About this clonotype itself: Its antigen is still unknown.

TCRdb re-derived calls from the multiplex PCR reads in MiXCR, one entry per CDR3 protein. Among some 250,000 distinct CDR3 sequences, approximately 36% were seen once, and the ten largest hold roughly 3.5%. Sequenced input: axillary lymph node tissue. The J gene is TRBJ2-3, the V gene TRBV7-9, with 11 bases identical to TRBD2. This clonotype was sampled from a female donor with breast cancer. Some clones in this sample may be carry-over from other donors' samples. The CDR3 loop reads CASRIVNSGRADTQYF. CDR3 in DNA: TGTGCCAGCAGAATAGTCAATAGCGGGAGGGCAGATACGCAGTATTTT. The whole variable domain, remainder taken from reference TRBV7-9 and TRBJ2-3, is DTGVSQNPRHKITKRGQNVTFRCDPISEHNRLYWYRQTLGQGPEFLTYFQNEAQLEKSRLLSDRFSAERPKGSFSTLEIQRTEQGDSAMYLCASRIVNSGRADTQYFGPGTRLTVL.